Listed below are T cell receptor beta chains from one sample, sequenced in a study of shared clonotypes between healthy human individuals. Generated by immunoSEQ multiplex PCR, the TCRdb table keeps only in-frame clones and is missing some. The sample holds about 1,500,000 clones, 96% seen once. The sample comprised naive CD4+ T cells sorted from blood. The receptors were sampled from a man aged 25 to 40 in good health. Each CDR3 is given without its conserved first and last residue. Fields, in order: V gene, J gene, CDR3 protein.

TRBV18	TRBJ1-4	ASSPMQGPNEKLF
TRBV28	TRBJ2-3	ASSPAGASTDTQY
TRBV18	TRBJ2-2	ASSPGTSGTTGELF
TRBV6-1	TRBJ2-1	ASTSGNRYNEQF
TRBV7-2	TRBJ2-4	ASSQGLAKNIQY
TRBV9	TRBJ2-7	ASSVGLRTGGYEQY
TRBV11-2	TRBJ2-3	ASSQVTDTQY
TRBV4-3	TRBJ2-2	ASSRDYYIGELF
TRBV19	TRBJ2-1	ASRNSLNEQF
TRBV7-8	TRBJ2-7	ASRLNAGQGYEQY
TRBV18	TRBJ1-1	ASSPRQGGSAEAF
TRBV29-1	TRBJ1-5	SVKDRGGGQPQH
TRBV2	TRBJ2-7	ASSVETGGSYEQY
TRBV7-9	TRBJ1-6	ASSPSGSPLH
TRBV5-5	TRBJ1-5	ASSLYDREQH
TRBV28	TRBJ1-5	ASSSHVEPQH
TRBV5-8	TRBJ2-1	ASSLALVNNEQF
TRBV29-1	TRBJ1-1	SVAVSVEAF
TRBV27	TRBJ1-2	ASSAKRLRQGIGLNYGYT
TRBV27	TRBJ2-5	ASSSLGTQETQY
TRBV2	TRBJ1-5	ASSDHQPQH
TRBV27	TRBJ2-7	ASSLSVTAFYEQY
TRBV7-6	TRBJ2-1	ASSPLLAGGSYNEQF
TRBV18	TRBJ2-7	ASSPRTGRDEQY
TRBV5-5	TRBJ2-7	ASRIGSYEQY
TRBV21-1	TRBJ2-1	ASSKTLREHPQNNEQF
TRBV5-4	TRBJ2-6	ASSLSARGHSGANVLT
TRBV30	TRBJ2-5	AWSGTVQETQY
TRBV4-1	TRBJ1-1	ASSQQSQNTEAF
TRBV11-3	TRBJ2-1	ASSLGRFSERGGDNEQF
TRBV6-1	TRBJ1-2	ASNRANYGYT
TRBV10-3	TRBJ2-5	AISEGGQETQY
TRBV28	TRBJ1-5	ASSLPPGAGQPQH
TRBV7-9	TRBJ2-7	ASSLGSPSGSSYEQY
TRBV11-2	TRBJ2-3	ASSPQSTDTQY
TRBV6-1	TRBJ2-2	ASSGSRTGELF
TRBV13	TRBJ2-1	ASSLALLARNEQF
TRBV2	TRBJ1-1	ASTTRTGGRNTEAF
TRBV5-8	TRBJ2-7	ASSSWGLSYEQY
TRBV11-3	TRBJ2-7	ASSLNSYEQY
TRBV11-2	TRBJ2-5	ASSTGTSGRSVETQY
TRBV6-5	TRBJ1-2	ASSRTGANYGYT
TRBV5-5	-	ASSPLGQGSREQY
TRBV11-2	TRBJ2-1	ASSLVRVTGEQF
TRBV28	TRBJ1-3	ASSFRTGSIGNTIY
TRBV19	TRBJ2-2	ASSIRPPGELF
TRBV5-4	TRBJ2-2	ASSLWSGSLSGELF
TRBV2	TRBJ1-2	ASSERGLGQGYGYT
TRBV5-1	TRBJ2-1	ASSSVGLAGGNSYNEQF
TRBV7-6	TRBJ2-4	ASSPVAESKNIQY
TRBV6-1	TRBJ2-7	ASSDPGWTGKNEQY
TRBV6-6	TRBJ2-7	ASSPWGQDRVYEQY
TRBV4-3	TRBJ2-1	ASSSLAGSYNEQF
TRBV7-6	TRBJ1-4	ASSLGQGGSNEKLF